Presented here are 5 T cell receptor beta chains from one specimen sequenced in a study of blood T cell repertoires in COVID-19. Using immunoSEQ multiplex PCR, the repertoire was profiled, and TCRdb retains in-frame clones only, with some absent. The sample consists of around 300,000 clones, roughly 85% of them appearing once. Sequenced sample: peripheral blood. The receptors derive from a woman aged 25-40 years with active or convalescent COVID-19.

This clone came up once. The CDR3, as DNA: TGTGCCAGCAGTTTAAAAATGGGGAGTGAAGCTTTCTTT. Translating gives CASSLKMGSEAFF. The V gene is TRBV12-3 or TRBV12-4, the J gene TRBJ1-1, with unresolved D. Trimming removed 2 bases from V and 7 bases from J, with 11 bases in between. CDR3 length equals 13 residues.

The V call is TRBV5-1, the J call TRBJ1-4; 10 nucleotides line up with TRBD1. This CDR3 has 14 residues. The germline V gene has CDR1 SGHRS and CDR2 YFSETQ. After removal of 4 bases from V and 5 bases from J, the junction contained 2 bases not matched to a gene. CDR3 in amino acids: CASSRDRGNEKLFF. CDR3 bases: TGCGCCAGCAGCCGGGACAGGGGAAATGAAAAACTGTTTTTT.

V is TRBV7-2 and J is TRBJ2-3; 10 nucleotides match TRBD2. With 6 bases clipped from V and 2 bases from J, the junction kept 5 bases outside the gene matches. Germline loops: CDR1 SGHTA, CDR2 FQGNSA. The CDR3 has 15 residues. CDR3 sequence: CASSPSGGPTDTQYF. In DNA form, the CDR3 reads TGTGCCAGCAGTCCTAGCGGGGGTCCCACAGATACGCAGTATTTT.

The chain combines TRBV13 with TRBJ2-7; TRBD2 agrees at 9 bases. Germline lookup yields CDR1 PRHDT and CDR2 FYEKMQ (reference sequence). This CDR3 has 15 amino acids. V lost 2 bases, J lost 5 bases, and 7 bases stayed unmatched. Written as DNA, the CDR3 is TGTGCCAGCAGCTTACGGCGGGGGGGCCGACACGAGCAGTACTTC. This gives the protein CASSLRRGGRHEQYF.

The J gene is TRBJ2-5, the V gene TRBV7-2; tentative D call: TRBD2 (6 bases). The germline CDR1 and CDR2 sequences are SGHTA and FQGNSA. The V gene lost 1 base and the J gene lost 5 bases, with 11 bases spanning the gap. There are 14 residues in the CDR3. As DNA, the CDR3 is TGTGCCAGCAGCTTAGAGGCTAGCGTGGAGACCCAGTACTTC. Translated: CASSLEASVETQYF.